A selection of T cell receptor beta chains follows, all from one sample in a study of T cell repertoires in cytomegalovirus infection. The antigens these receptors bind are not known. TCRdb re-derived calls from the reads in MiXCR, one entry per CDR3 protein. The data contain a few hundred thousand distinct CDR3 sequences, 40% of them seen just once; the ten biggest clones take up more than 40%. The specimen comprised cultured PBMCs, sampled from culture after CMV antigen stimulation. The receptors derive from a human donor in good health (CMV status not recorded). Some clones in this sample may be carry-over from other donors' samples. Each CDR3 is given with its conserved first and last residue. Fields, in order: clone size, V gene, D gene, J gene, CDR3 protein, CDR3 DNA. A D gene is named only where the DNA matches it firmly. Some rows have no size entry. The others give once, few or many, or a class for an expanded clone.

abundance: few; v_gene: TRBV7-8; d_gene: TRBD2; j_gene: TRBJ2-3; CDR3aa: CASSARLASDTQYF; CDR3nt: TGTGCCAGCAGCGCCCGACTAGCATCAGATACGCAGTATTTT
abundance: NA; v_gene: TRBV5-3; d_gene: NA; j_gene: TRBJ1-1; CDR3aa: CASSLIESARGTEAFF; CDR3nt: TGTGCCAGCAGCTTAATCGAGTCCGCTCGGGGCACTGAAGCTTTCTTT
abundance: NA; v_gene: TRBV7-6; d_gene: TRBD2; j_gene: TRBJ2-7; CDR3aa: CASSSRTSGYYEQYF; CDR3nt: TGTGCCAGCAGCTCGCGGACTAGCGGGTATTACGAGCAGTACTTC
abundance: NA; v_gene: TRBV12-3/TRBV12-4; d_gene: NA; j_gene: TRBJ2-5; CDR3aa: CASSSTEQETQYF; CDR3nt: TGTGCCAGCAGTTCGACAGAGCAAGAGACCCAGTACTTC
abundance: NA; v_gene: TRBV7-9; d_gene: NA; j_gene: TRBJ2-7; CDR3aa: CASSLAGEDYEQYF; CDR3nt: TGTGCCAGCAGCTTAGCGGGAGAGGACTACGAGCAGTACTTC
abundance: many; v_gene: TRBV11-2; d_gene: NA; j_gene: TRBJ2-5; CDR3aa: CASSVGETQYF; CDR3nt: TGTGCCAGCAGCGTTGGAGAGACCCAGTACTTC
abundance: many; v_gene: TRBV6-6; d_gene: NA; j_gene: TRBJ2-3; CDR3aa: CASRGADTQYF; CDR3nt: TGTGCCAGCAGGGGGGCCGATACGCAGTATTTT
abundance: NA; v_gene: TRBV20-1; d_gene: TRBD2; j_gene: TRBJ2-3; CDR3aa: CSATNMEAGEADTQYF; CDR3nt: TGCAGTGCTACCAACATGGAAGCGGGAGAGGCGGATACGCAGTATTTT
abundance: few; v_gene: TRBV7-9; d_gene: NA; j_gene: TRBJ2-2; CDR3aa: CASSRGNTGELFF; CDR3nt: TGTGCCAGCAGCCGCGGGAACACCGGGGAGCTGTTTTTT
abundance: NA; v_gene: TRBV2; d_gene: NA; j_gene: TRBJ2-2; CDR3aa: CASRGAAGGGELFF; CDR3nt: TGTGCCAGCAGGGGGGCAGCCGGTGGCGGGGAGCTGTTTTTT